This entry lists 4 T cell receptor beta chains sequenced from one sample in a study of blood T cell repertoires in COVID-19. Produced via immunoSEQ multiplex PCR; TCRdb's table is partial and in-frame only. The table lists more than 350,000 clones, 85% to 90% of them singletons. The sequenced material came from PBMCs or T cells enriched from blood (not recorded which). The receptors were gathered from a man aged 18 to 29 who had recovered from COVID-19.

The chain recombines TRBV28 with TRBJ2-7; perhaps TRBD1 as D (6 bases). Trimming removed 1 base at V and 0 bases at J, with 7 bases between. This CDR3 region has 14 residues. Germline V gene sequence: CDR1 MDHEN, CDR2 SYDVKM. CDR3 loop: CASSLSQGSYEQYF. DNA of the CDR3: TGTGCCAGCAGTTTATCACAGGGCTCCTACGAGCAGTACTTC.

The chain employs TRBV11-2 and TRBJ2-5, with a possible D match to TRBD1 (6 bases). Germline V gene sequence: CDR1 SGHAT, CDR2 FQNNGV. The CDR3 is 13 amino acids. Trimming cost V 5 bases and J 4 bases, with 11 bases left between them. CDR3 loop: CASSLTGSETQYF. The CDR3 DNA reads TGTGCCAGCAGCCTTACAGGGTCAGAGACCCAGTACTTC.

This clone was counted a single time. The chain is built from TRBV19 and TRBJ1-2, with D perhaps matching TRBD1 (6 bases). Trimming removed 5 bases at V and 5 bases at J, with 12 bases between. The CDR3 contains 13 residues. The germline V gene has CDR1 LNHDA and CDR2 SQIVND (reference sequence). Written as DNA, the CDR3 is TGTGCCAGTAGTCCTGGACAGTATTATGGCTACACCTTC. Its protein product is CASSPGQYYGYTF.

V and J are TRBV5-1 and TRBJ2-7, with D possibly being TRBD2 (5 bases). CDR3 length: 13 amino acids. The germline gives CDR1 SGHRS, CDR2 YFSETQ. Trimming took off 7 bases at V and 2 bases at J, with 13 bases between the two ends. CDR3 in DNA: TGCGCCAGCCTCTCGGACGGGACCTACGAGCAGTACTTC. Translating gives CASLSDGTYEQYF.